The clone carrying this T cell receptor (beta chain) was seen more than once but under ten times. V dropped 4 bases and J dropped 10 bases, with 19 bases sitting between them. The CDR3 runs to 14 residues. Germline V gives CDR1 SGHTA, CDR2 FQGNSA. This sample was taken from a study of blood T cell repertoires in COVID-19. Study in general: There were acute and convalescent COVID-19 samples, and they came from the United States, Italy and Spain. Sources were T cells, B-cell-depleted T cells, or PBMCs; the material itself was cDNA or gDNA.

In the authors' methods: Amplification from reference gene primers served as the basis for estimated nucleated cell counts. The data were produced by immunoSEQ multiplex PCR, yet TCRdb's version contains in-frame clones alone and is incomplete. That table is the source of V, J and clone size, and D and trimming were worked out from the DNA. The sample has some 190,000 clones; approximately 84% are singletons. The rearrangement links TRBV7-2 to TRBJ1-1; TRBD1 is a possible D gene (6 bases). The sequencing input was peripheral blood. The receptor comes from an older woman with active or convalescent COVID-19. The DNA of the CDR3 is TGTGCCAGCAGCTCACAGGGACAACTTGGGGGAGCTTTCTTT. Amino acids: CASSSQGQLGGAFF.